The next 20 T cell receptor beta chains were all read from a single sample in a study of OX40 agonist ivuxolimab in advanced cancers. Sequencing used immunoSEQ multiplex PCR; TCRdb keeps in-frame clones, though not all of them. The data show 75,000 to 90,000 clones, 90% to 95% seen once. Specimen: CD4+ or CD8+ T cells sorted from blood, collected in a trial of the OX40 agonist ivuxolimab. The source of these receptors is an adult with an advanced solid tumor such as melanoma, head and neck, liver or kidney cancer.

The rearrangement links TRBV18 to TRBJ1-1, with a weak D call TRBD1 (6 bases). Germline V gives CDR1 KGHSH, CDR2 LQKENI. V lost 6 bases and J lost 10, with 12 bases in between. The CDR3 covers 11 residues. The chain's CDR3 is CASSQQGPAFF. CDR3 nucleotides: TGTGCCAGCTCGCAACAGGGCCCAGCTTTCTTT. Filled out from reference TRBV18 and TRBJ1-1, the complete variable domain reads NAGVMQNPRHLVRRRGQEARLRCSPMKGHSHVYWYRQLPEEGLKFMVYLQKENIIDESGMPKERFSAEFPKEGPSILRIQQVVRGDSAAYFCASSQQGPAFFGQGTRLTVV.

This chain joins TRBV19 and TRBJ1-2, with D tentatively TRBD1 (6 bases). The CDR3 loop spans 14 amino acids. V was cut by 7 bases and J by 7 bases, with 19 bases left in between. Germline CDR1 LNHDA, CDR2 SQIVND (reference sequence). The DNA for the CDR3 is TGTGCCAGTACTGCGGCCGGGGGCTACGGTGGCTACACCTTC. Its protein is CASTAAGGYGGYTF.

The V call is TRBV6-1, the J call TRBJ1-2; 9 positions match TRBD1. Trimming at V came to 3 bases and at J to 8 bases, leaving 7 bases not matched to a gene. Germline V gives CDR1 MNHNS, CDR2 SASEGT. The CDR3 extends over 14 amino acids. The CDR3, as DNA: TGTGCCAGCAGTGAGGGGGGACAGGGAGTCGGCTACACCTTC. It encodes CASSEGGQGVGYTF.

J is TRBJ2-7 and V is TRBV7-2, with 10 bases lining up with TRBD1. V dropped 5 bases and J dropped 3; count of bases not matched to a gene: 4. The CDR3 extends over 14 amino acids. Germline CDR1 is SGHTA and CDR2 is FQGNSA. The CDR3 loop reads CASSPGQGIYEQYF. The CDR3, as DNA: TGTGCCAGCAGCCCGGGACAGGGGATCTACGAGCAGTACTTC.

This clone has just a few counts. This rearrangement joins TRBV19 to TRBJ1-5; possible D gene TRBD1, 5 bases. V lost 7 bases and J 3 bases, leaving 13 bases between the germline ends. This CDR3 is 14 amino acids long. Germline-derived CDR1 and CDR2 are LNHDA and SQIVND (reference sequence). The DNA of the CDR3 is TGTGCCAGTAAGTCCGGCGGGACCAATCAGCCCCAGCATTTT. Translating gives CASKSGGTNQPQHF.

The chain recombines TRBV2 with TRBJ2-6; D ambiguous. The germline gives CDR1 SNHLY, CDR2 FYNNEI. Trimming removed 4 bases from V and 4 bases from J, with 2 bases in between. The CDR3 loop spans 12 amino acids. CDR3 sequence reads: CASSAGANVLTF. The CDR3 DNA reads TGTGCCAGCAGTGCCGGGGCCAACGTCCTGACTTTC. Filled out from reference TRBV2 and TRBJ2-6, the complete variable domain reads EPEVTQTPSHQVTQMGQEVILRCVPISNHLYFYWYRQILGQKVEFLVSFYNNEISEKSEIFDDQFSVERPDGSNFTLKIRSTKLEDSAMYFCASSAGANVLTFGAGSRLTVL.

This clone is a singleton in its sample. The V gene is TRBV7-9, the J gene TRBJ1-1; D perhaps matches TRBD1 (5 bases). Deletions cut 3 bases from V and 1 base from J, with 9 bases between. The CDR3 totals 14 residues. Per the germline V gene, CDR1 is SEHNR and CDR2 is FQNEAQ (reference sequence). CDR3 sequence: CASSLGTANTEAFF. CDR3 nucleotide sequence: TGTGCCAGCAGCTTGGGGACGGCGAACACTGAAGCTTTCTTT.

The rearrangement links TRBV6-1 to TRBJ2-2; D is unresolved. Germline V gene data show CDR1 as MNHNS and CDR2 as SASEGT. V was pared by 1 base and J by 13 bases, with 7 bases between. The CDR3 extends over 11 amino acids. The CDR3 is CASSEGTVLFF. The CDR3 DNA is TGTGCCAGCAGTGAAGGGACCGTGCTGTTTTTT.

The chain links TRBV4-1 to TRBJ1-1; TRBD1 aligns across 7 bases. The V gene's germline CDR1 is MGHRA and CDR2 YSYEKL. Losses at the gene ends were 6 bases for V and 4 bases for J; bases not matched to a gene: 5. The CDR3 is 13 residues long. The CDR3 is CASSGQEGTEAFF. The CDR3 DNA is TGCGCCAGCAGTGGACAGGAAGGCACTGAAGCTTTCTTT.

This clone has only one observation. The gene calls are TRBV28 and TRBJ1-1; D is perhaps TRBD1 (6 bases). CDR3 size: 15 residues. The ends were cut back, 2 bases at V and 2 bases at J, with 12 bases in the middle. Germline V gene lookup returns CDR1 MDHEN and CDR2 SYDVKM. The CDR3 DNA follows: TGTGCCAGCAGTTTACGTCGGACAGACAACACTGAAGCTTTCTTT. It yields the protein CASSLRRTDNTEAFF.

This clone was seen a few times. The chain carries TRBV5-6 and TRBJ1-1; D might be TRBD1 (5 bases). This CDR3 is built from 15 residues. V lost 3 bases and J lost 2, with 14 bases in between. Germline CDR1 SGHDT, CDR2 YYEEEE. This CDR3 is CASSSGPTGNTEAFF. For the CDR3, the DNA is TGTGCCAGCAGCTCAGGCCCCACAGGAAACACTGAAGCTTTCTTT.

V is TRBV7-9 and J is TRBJ2-7; tentatively, D is TRBD1 or TRBD2 (5 bases each). This CDR3 region has 15 residues. V gave up 1 base and J gave up 3 bases, with 13 bases separating them. The germline V gene has CDR1 SEHNR and CDR2 FQNEAQ (reference sequence). Here the CDR3 reads CASSLGPRDRYEQYF. The CDR3 nucleotides are TGTGCCAGCAGCTTAGGTCCCAGGGACCGCTACGAGCAGTACTTC.

In DNA form, the CDR3 reads TGTGCCTCTAAGGGACTAGCGGGAAATGAGCAGTTCTTC. Protein: CASKGLAGNEQFF. The chain recombines TRBV30 with TRBJ2-1; 13 bases are a match to TRBD2. CDR1 is GTSNPN and CDR2 is SVGIG in the germline V gene (reference sequence). The CDR3 covers 13 residues. Trimming removed 7 bases from V and 7 bases from J; junction bases left unmatched: 4.

V is TRBV6-5 and J is TRBJ2-2; TRBD2 aligns across 8 bases. Germline V lookup: CDR1 MNHEY, CDR2 SVGAGI. Trimming removed 2 bases from V and 7 bases from J; junction bases left unmatched: 6. The CDR3 is 15 amino acids. The chain's CDR3 is CASSYAGTSGGELFF. CDR3 bases: TGTGCCAGCAGTTACGCTGGGACTAGTGGCGGGGAGCTGTTTTTT.

This chain uses TRBV19 with TRBJ2-1, with 12 bases lining up with TRBD2. Trimming at V came to 10 bases and at J to 4 bases, leaving 11 bases not matched to a gene. Germline CDR1 and CDR2: LNHDA and SQIVND (reference sequence). The CDR3 runs to 16 residues. The CDR3 coding sequence is TGTGCCACTTCCCCAGGGCTAGCGGGAGGGTACAATGAGCAGTTCTTC. It codes for CATSPGLAGGYNEQFF.

The chain is built from TRBV5-1 and TRBJ2-5, with 7 bases aligning to TRBD2. The CDR3 contains 14 residues. CDR1 and CDR2 from the germline V gene are SGHRS and YFSETQ. V shed 0 bases, J shed 5 bases, and the junction held 4 bases outside the gene matches. CDR3 nucleotides: TGCGCCAGCAGCTTGGCCGGGGGGTCGGAGACCCAGTACTTC. This translates into CASSLAGGSETQYF.

The gene calls are TRBV28 and TRBJ2-7, with D possibly being TRBD2 (5 bases). The CDR3 is made up of 13 amino acids. CDR1 and CDR2 (germline): MDHEN, SYDVKM. Trimming left V 8 bases short and J 0 bases short, with 11 bases between. The CDR3 reads CASRTAGSYEQYF. The CDR3 DNA sequence: TGTGCCAGCCGGACCGCGGGCTCCTACGAGCAGTACTTC.

V and J are TRBV9 and TRBJ2-2, with 10 bases identical to TRBD2. This CDR3 region has 16 residues. V was clipped by 0 bases and J by 5 bases; unmatched bases: 4. CDR1 SGDLS and CDR2 YYNGEE come from the germline V gene. This CDR3 reads CASSVASGSSTGELFF. The CDR3 DNA is TGTGCCAGCAGCGTAGCTAGCGGGAGTAGTACCGGGGAGCTGTTTTTT.

This chain joins TRBV7-9 and TRBJ2-5; D is unresolved. The CDR3 contains 12 residues. Trimming removed 5 bases at V and 5 bases at J, with 9 bases between. The V gene's germline CDR1 is SEHNR and CDR2 FQNEAQ (reference sequence). This CDR3 is CASSPRGETQYF. In DNA form, the CDR3 reads TGTGCCAGCAGCCCGCGTGGCGAGACCCAGTACTTC. Full variable domain (rest looked up from reference TRBV7-9 and TRBJ2-5): DTGVSQNPRHKITKRGQNVTFRCDPISEHNRLYWYRQTLGQGPEFLTYFQNEAQLEKSRLLSDRFSAERPKGSFSTLEIQRTEQGDSAMYLCASSPRGETQYFGPGTRLLVL.

This chain uses TRBV4-1 with TRBJ2-7; 7 nucleotides match TRBD2. CDR1 and CDR2 (germline): MGHRA, YSYEKL. Trimming cost V 2 bases and J 3 bases; bases outside gene matches: 1. This CDR3 is 13 amino acids long. Written as DNA, the CDR3 is TGCGCCAGCAGCCAATCTAGCGGCTACGAGCAGTACTTC. Protein: CASSQSSGYEQYF.